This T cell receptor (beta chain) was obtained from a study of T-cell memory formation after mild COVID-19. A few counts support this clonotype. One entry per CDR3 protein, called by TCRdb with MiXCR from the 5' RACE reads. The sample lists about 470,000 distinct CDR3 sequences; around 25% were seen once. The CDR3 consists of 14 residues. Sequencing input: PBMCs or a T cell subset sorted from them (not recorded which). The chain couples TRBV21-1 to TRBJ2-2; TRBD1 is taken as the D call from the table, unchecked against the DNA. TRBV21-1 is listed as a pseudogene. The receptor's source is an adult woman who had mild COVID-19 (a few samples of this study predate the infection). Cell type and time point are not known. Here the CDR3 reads CAGPGTVNTGELFF. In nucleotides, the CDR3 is TGTGCCGGCCCCGGGACAGTGAACACCGGGGAGCTGTTTTTT.